The rows below give T cell receptor beta chains drawn from one sample of a study of cytomegalovirus exposure and HLA in healthy donors. The protocol was immunoSEQ multiplex PCR, while the TCRdb copy is restricted to in-frame clones and leaves out a portion. The sample includes 40,000 to 55,000 clones, about 81% of them seen just once. Sequenced input: PBMCs. These receptors were taken from a boy younger than 18 in good health and CMV-seropositive. CDR3s include the opening cysteine and the closing phenylalanine or tryptophan. D genes are given only for firm matches.

j_call,d_call,cdr3_length,v_call,cdr3_aa,cdr3_nt
TRBJ2-1,TRBD2,16,TRBV19,CAVSSRGTHSYNEQFF,TGTGCCGTCTCATCGCGGGGGACTCACTCCTACAATGAGCAGTTCTTC
TRBJ2-3,TRBD1,15,TRBV11-2,CASSRGQGLTDTQYF,TGTGCCAGCAGCCGGGGACAGGGGTTAACAGATACGCAGTATTTT
TRBJ1-5,.,19,TRBV9,CASSVVQERKARSNQPQHF,TGTGCCAGCAGCGTAGTACAGGAACGGAAGGCTCGGAGCAATCAGCCCCAGCATTTT
TRBJ2-1,TRBD2,16,TRBV11-3,CASSLGASGGPNEQFF,TGTGCCAGCAGCTTAGGGGCTAGCGGGGGGCCCAATGAGCAGTTCTTC
TRBJ2-3,.,15,TRBV10-1,CASSEGLARTDTQYF,TGCGCCAGCAGTGAGGGGCTAGCCCGAACAGATACGCAGTATTTT
TRBJ1-4,TRBD1,16,TRBV2,CASSSDRLVRLEKLFF,TGTGCCAGCAGCTCGGACAGGCTAGTCCGACTTGAAAAACTGTTTTTT
TRBJ2-7,.,16,TRBV5-5,CASSSEGGRTYYEQYF,TGTGCCAGCAGCTCCGAGGGTGGGCGGACGTACTACGAGCAGTACTTC
TRBJ1-1,.,12,TRBV27,CASRTGVTEAFF,TGTGCCAGCAGGACAGGAGTAACTGAAGCTTTCTTT
TRBJ1-2,.,15,TRBV7-2,CASTDWGGHGDGYTF,TGTGCCAGCACCGATTGGGGGGGACACGGAGATGGCTACACCTTC
TRBJ2-7,TRBD2,14,TRBV2,CASRDSRGGYEQYF,TGTGCCAGCAGAGACAGCCGGGGGGGCTACGAGCAGTACTTC
TRBJ2-2,.,13,TRBV5-1,CASSLDYTGELFF,TGCGCCAGCAGCTTGGACTACACCGGGGAGCTGTTTTTT
TRBJ2-7,TRBD1,16,TRBV27,CASTPLGQGGGYEQYF,TGTGCCAGCACCCCACTAGGACAGGGAGGAGGCTACGAGCAGTACTTC
TRBJ2-3,.,13,TRBV29-1,CSVGGASTDTQYF,TGCAGCGTTGGGGGAGCTAGCACAGATACGCAGTATTTT
TRBJ2-5,.,13,TRBV4-2,CASSQLFEETQYF,TGTGCCAGCAGCCAGCTGTTCGAGGAGACCCAGTACTTC
TRBJ1-6,.,15,TRBV6-5,CASSYSALVPSPLHF,TGTGCCAGCAGTTACTCGGCACTAGTGCCTTCACCCCTCCACTTT